The 22 T cell receptor beta chains reported below all come from one sample, sequenced in a study of blood T cell repertoires in COVID-19. TCRdb's table, derived via immunoSEQ multiplex PCR, lists solely in-frame clones and lacks some. This sample yields about 280,000 clones, of which about nine tenths are seen a single time; around 10% belongs to the top ten. Sequencing was performed on peripheral blood. The receptors shown here come from a woman aged 30 to 39 with COVID-19, enrolled during active disease.

J is TRBJ1-2 and V is TRBV10-3; possible D gene TRBD1, 6 bases. The CDR3 has 11 amino acids. Trimming stripped 6 bases from V and 6 bases from J, with 8 bases between. Germline CDR1 reads ENHRY; CDR2 reads SYGVKD. The DNA of the CDR3 is TGTGCCATCAGAGGGGGGGATGGCTACACCTTC. Translated, it gives CAIRGGDGYTF.

The chain employs TRBV28 and TRBJ2-6; D ambiguous. Germline lookup yields CDR1 MDHEN and CDR2 SYDVKM. The CDR3 length is 15 residues. V dropped 10 bases and J dropped 0 bases, with 13 bases sitting between them. The CDR3 DNA reads TGTGCCACCGAAATGGCCTTCTCTGGGGCCAACGTCCTGACTTTC. Translated: CATEMAFSGANVLTF. The full variable domain, completed using reference TRBV28 and TRBJ2-6, is DVKVTQSSRYLVKRTGEKVFLECVQDMDHENMFWYRQDPGLGLRLIYFSYDVKMKEKGDIPEGYSVSREKKERFSLILESASTNQTSMYLCATEMAFSGANVLTFGAGSRLTVL.

The chain recombines TRBV10-3 with TRBJ2-3, with 9 bases lining up with TRBD1. This CDR3 comprises 14 residues. The V and J ends lost 8 bases and 2 bases, in that order; junction bases with no gene match: 5. Per the germline V gene, CDR1 is ENHRY and CDR2 is SYGVKD. The CDR3 spells CAIAGQGTTDTQYF. The CDR3 nucleotides read TGTGCCATCGCTGGACAGGGGACCACAGATACGCAGTATTTT.

V usage is TRBV28 and J usage is TRBJ1-1, with D perhaps matching TRBD1 (6 bases). Looked up from germline, CDR1 is MDHEN and CDR2 is SYDVKM. The CDR3 is made up of 15 amino acids. The V and J ends lost 8 bases and 0 bases respectively, with 16 bases between them. Here the CDR3 reads CASGSTGRMNTEAFF. The CDR3, as DNA: TGTGCCAGCGGATCGACAGGAAGGATGAACACTGAAGCTTTCTTT.

This clone was seen a few times. The V call is TRBV21-1, the J call TRBJ1-5. TRBV21-1 is a documented pseudogene. The CDR3 has 15 residues. The DNA of the CDR3 is TGTGCCAGCAGCAAAGCGGTACTTCATGCTCAGCCCCAGCATTTT. This encodes CASSKAVLHAQPQHF.

The V call is TRBV7-2, the J call TRBJ1-6; 8 bases align to TRBD1. Trimming cost V 2 bases and J 10 bases; bases outside gene matches: 7. The CDR3 totals 15 residues. Per germline, CDR1 SGHTA and CDR2 FQGNSA. The CDR3 bases are TGTGCCAGCAGCTTAAGACAGGGGAAGTGGTCACCCCTCCACTTT. It encodes CASSLRQGKWSPLHF.

This chain joins TRBV20-1 and TRBJ2-7; D is unresolved. Germline CDR1 DFQATT, CDR2 SNEGSKA (reference sequence). V gave up 3 bases and J gave up 3 bases, with 15 bases separating them. There are 14 residues in the CDR3. The CDR3 region has the DNA TGCAGTGCTAGTGATAGAAGCTCCTACTACGAGCAGTACTTC. This codes for CSASDRSSYYEQYF.

The rearrangement links TRBV2 to TRBJ2-1; 7 nucleotides agree with TRBD1. Germline V gene sequence: CDR1 SNHLY, CDR2 FYNNEI. V was pared by 5 bases and J by 4 bases, with 2 bases of the junction left unmatched. The CDR3 sequence is 13 residues long. The CDR3 sequence: CASSLQGYNEQFF. The CDR3 DNA sequence: TGTGCCAGCAGTCTACAGGGGTACAATGAGCAGTTCTTC. Combining the CDR3 with reference TRBV2 and TRBJ2-1 gives the whole variable domain EPEVTQTPSHQVTQMGQEVILRCVPISNHLYFYWYRQILGQKVEFLVSFYNNEISEKSEIFDDQFSVERPDGSNFTLKIRSTKLEDSAMYFCASSLQGYNEQFFGPGTRLTVL.

This rearrangement joins TRBV6-5 to TRBJ1-2; D unresolved. Trimming stripped 8 bases from V and 8 bases from J, with 15 bases between. Germline V CDR1 and CDR2: MNHEY, SVGAGI. This CDR3 has 12 residues. CDR3: CASGRWERGYTF. CDR3 DNA: TGTGCCAGCGGAAGGTGGGAGAGGGGCTACACCTTC.

The chain links TRBV6-5 to TRBJ2-7; 8 bases agree with TRBD1. CDR3 length: 15 residues. Germline CDR1 and CDR2: MNHEY and SVGAGI. Unmatched junction bases numbered 6, after V lost 5 bases and J lost 0 bases. CDR3: CASSPRTGSSYEQYF. The DNA of the CDR3 is TGTGCCAGCAGTCCCCGGACAGGGAGCTCCTACGAGCAGTACTTC.

This clone has only one observation. The chain employs TRBV19 and TRBJ1-1, with D unresolved. V lost 8 bases to trimming and J lost 1 base, with 14 bases between them. This CDR3 contains 14 residues. Germline-derived CDR1 and CDR2 are LNHDA and SQIVND (reference sequence). CDR3 in amino acids: CASPGRGWNTEAFF. As DNA, the CDR3 is TGTGCCAGTCCTGGGCGGGGTTGGAACACTGAAGCTTTCTTT.

The J gene is TRBJ2-2, the V gene TRBV29-1, with TRBD2 identical over 10 bases. Germline V gene data show CDR1 as SQVTM and CDR2 as ANQGSEA. J lost 0 bases, V lost 7 bases, and 14 bases had no gene match. This CDR3 is built from 18 residues. The CDR3 loop reads CSASPSGRGGPNTGELFF. DNA of the CDR3: TGCAGCGCCTCCCCTAGCGGGAGAGGGGGTCCGAACACCGGGGAGCTGTTTTTT.

This clone was found a few times. The genes are TRBV7-8 and TRBJ2-7, with D possibly TRBD2 on 6 matching bases. The V and J ends lost 4 bases and 0 bases respectively, with 13 bases between them. Germline V gene data show CDR1 as SGHVS and CDR2 as FQNEAQ. The CDR3 contains 15 residues. CDR3 residues: CASSSLAVSSYEQYF. The CDR3 DNA is TGTGCCAGCAGCTCCTTAGCGGTCAGCTCCTACGAGCAGTACTTC.

This clone was observed a single time. The V call is TRBV11-2, the J call TRBJ2-1; possible D gene TRBD2, 5 bases. Germline V gene sequence: CDR1 SGHAT, CDR2 FQNNGV. The CDR3 loop spans 15 amino acids. The V end was cut by 5 bases, the J end by 4 bases, with 15 bases between. CDR3 coding DNA: TGTGCCAGCAGCCCGACTTCGGGGTCATACAATGAGCAGTTCTTC. Its protein is CASSPTSGSYNEQFF.

The chain couples TRBV19 to TRBJ1-1; D unclear. Germline loops: CDR1 LNHDA, CDR2 SQIVND (reference sequence). The V and J ends lost 3 bases and 2 bases respectively, with 7 bases between them. The CDR3 runs to 13 residues. The DNA of the CDR3 is TGTGCCAGTAGTATGGCCAGAAACACTGAAGCTTTCTTT. This gives the protein CASSMARNTEAFF.

The chain links TRBV3-1 (or the pseudogene TRBV3-2) to TRBJ1-1, with a weak D call TRBD1 (6 bases). Germline V gives CDR1 LGHDT, CDR2 YNNKEL (reference sequence). V was clipped by 3 bases and J by 11 bases, with 13 bases between them. The CDR3 has 12 residues. CDR3 loop: CASSHQGLGAFF. For the CDR3, the DNA is TGTGCCAGCAGCCACCAGGGGCTGGGGGCTTTCTTT.

This clone was counted only a few times. The rearrangement joins TRBV5-1 to TRBJ2-7, with 7 bases that match TRBD2. Losses at the gene ends were 0 bases for V and 4 bases for J; bases not matched to a gene: 10. The CDR3 contains 16 residues. Germline CDR1 and CDR2: SGHRS and YFSETQ. The CDR3 sequence is CASSLGGLAEIYEQYF. DNA of the CDR3: TGCGCCAGCAGCTTGGGTGGCCTAGCGGAGATTTACGAGCAGTACTTC. The whole variable domain, remainder taken from reference TRBV5-1 and TRBJ2-7, is KAGVTQTPRYLIKTRGQQVTLSCSPISGHRSVSWYQQTPGQGLQFLFEYFSETQRNKGNFPGRFSGRQFSNSRSEMNVSTLELGDSALYLCASSLGGLAEIYEQYFGPGTRLTVT.

The V call is TRBV24-1, the J call TRBJ2-2; 8 nucleotides agree with TRBD2. CDR1 KGHDR and CDR2 SFDVKD come from the germline V gene. The CDR3 sequence is 17 residues long. V lost 5 bases, J lost 7 bases, and 14 bases stayed unmatched. In DNA form, the CDR3 reads TGTGCCACCAGTGCCCGAGGGAGGAGCGGGAGACACGGGGAGCTGTTTTTT. Its translation is CATSARGRSGRHGELFF.

The V and J genes are TRBV10-3 and TRBJ2-7; 9 bases match TRBD1. V was pared by 0 bases and J by 1 base, with 7 bases of the junction left unmatched. CDR3 length: 17 residues. The V gene's germline CDR1 is ENHRY and CDR2 SYGVKD. CDR3: CAISESTAGTGSYEQYF. CDR3 in DNA: TGTGCCATCAGTGAGTCGACAGCCGGGACAGGGTCCTACGAGCAGTACTTC.

Here the CDR3 reads CASSPHRSQNTGELFF. CDR3 nucleotide sequence: TGTGCCAGCAGCCCGCACAGGAGCCAGAACACCGGGGAGCTGTTTTTT. The genes are TRBV7-3 and TRBJ2-2, with TRBD1 as a possible D gene (5 bases). The CDR3 runs 16 residues. V was pared by 5 bases and J by 1 base, with 14 bases between. The germline gives CDR1 SGHTA, CDR2 FQGTGA. The complete variable domain, with remaining parts taken from reference TRBV7-3 and TRBJ2-2, reads GAGVSQTPSNKVTEKGKYVELRCDPISGHTALYWYRQSLGQGPEFLIYFQGTGAADDSGLPNDRFFAVRPEGSVSTLKIQRTERGDSAVYLCASSPHRSQNTGELFFGEGSRLTVL.

This rearrangement joins TRBV3-1 (or the pseudogene TRBV3-2) to TRBJ2-2, with no clear D. V lost 3 bases and J lost 7, with 6 bases in between. Germline-derived CDR1 and CDR2 are LGHDT and YNNKEL (reference sequence). The CDR3 runs 12 residues. The CDR3 DNA is TGTGCCAGCAGCCACCGCGGCGGGGAGCTGTTTTTT. Translating gives CASSHRGGELFF.

The chain recombines TRBV5-6 with TRBJ2-2; 8 positions match TRBD2. The CDR3 sequence is 17 residues long. Germline loops: CDR1 SGHDT, CDR2 YYEEEE. V lost 4 bases and J lost 1; bases outside the gene matches: 9. In DNA, the CDR3 is TGTGCCAGCAGCGGCGAAACTAGCGGAGAGAACACCGGGGAGCTGTTTTTT. Translating it yields CASSGETSGENTGELFF.